These T cell receptor beta chains were read from a single sample in a study of T cell responses to AZD1222 COVID-19 vaccine. Only in-frame clones appear in the TCRdb table, and some are missing; sequencing was by immunoSEQ multiplex PCR. The repertoire holds some 110,000 clones, with around 89% as singletons. The sequencing here drew on peripheral blood, taken 28 days after the second AZD1222 dose. The source is an adult who received the AZD1222 COVID-19 vaccine. Each CDR3 is given with its conserved first and last residue. The D gene is left open where the match is weak. Not every row has a clone size; where given, it reads once, few, many or a size class.

NA | TRBJ1-2 | 13 | NA | TRBV11-2 | TGTGCCAGCAGCTTAAGGATAAACTATGGCTACACCTTC | CASSLRINYGYTF
NA | TRBJ2-1 | 16 | NA | TRBV18 | TGTGCCAGCTCACCCGGAGCGAGGTACTCCTACAATGAGCAGTTCTTC | CASSPGARYSYNEQFF
NA | TRBJ2-7 | 15 | NA | TRBV7-9 | TGTGCCAGCAGCTTGGGCCCAGGAGGCGGGGACGAGCAGTACTTC | CASSLGPGGGDEQYF
NA | TRBJ2-2 | 13 | NA | TRBV19 | TGTGCCAGTAAAGTCAGGGTTGGTGAGGAGCTGTTTTTT | CASKVRVGEELFF
NA | TRBJ2-2 | 13 | NA | TRBV12-3/TRBV12-4 | TGTGCCAGCAGTCGACCGAACACCGGGGAGCTGTTTTTT | CASSRPNTGELFF
many | TRBJ2-2 | 15 | NA | TRBV5-4 | TGTGCCAGCACCTCAGGGCAGGCGAACACCGGGGAGCTGTTTTTT | CASTSGQANTGELFF
NA | TRBJ2-5 | 15 | NA | TRBV7-2 | TGTGCCAGCAGCACCAGACCCCAGGGCTCGGAGACCCAGTACTTC | CASSTRPQGSETQYF
NA | TRBJ2-7 | 14 | NA | TRBV3-1/TRBV3-2 | TGTGCCAGCAGCCAAGAGGGTATACCCTACGAGCAGTACTTC | CASSQEGIPYEQYF
once | TRBJ2-7 | 12 | NA | TRBV10-2 | TGCGCCAGCAGTGAGATTGGGACCGAGCAGTACTTC | CASSEIGTEQYF
NA | TRBJ1-5 | 13 | NA | TRBV7-9 | TGTGCCAGCCAGACAGCCTTCAATCAGCCCCAGCATTTT | CASQTAFNQPQHF
NA | TRBJ2-1 | 13 | NA | TRBV13 | TGTGCCAGCAGCTGGGGGACTGGGGATGAGCAGTTCTTC | CASSWGTGDEQFF
NA | TRBJ2-5 | 15 | NA | TRBV5-4 | TGTGCCAGCAGCTTGGAGGGGAGAAACCAAGAGACCCAGTACTTC | CASSLEGRNQETQYF
NA | TRBJ1-4 | 14 | NA | TRBV28 | TGTGCCACCACTAGACCATCAACTAATGAAAAACTGTTTTTT | CATTRPSTNEKLFF
NA | TRBJ1-6 | 14 | NA | TRBV19 | TGTGCCAGTAGTATGGAGACAGTGACCTCACCCCTCCACTTT | CASSMETVTSPLHF
NA | TRBJ2-7 | 15 | TRBD1 | TRBV5-1 | TGCGCCAGCAGCTTGGAAGACAGGGGGCGGTACGAGCAGTACTTC | CASSLEDRGRYEQYF
NA | TRBJ2-5 | 17 | NA | TRBV10-1 | TGCGCCAGCAGTGAGGGGCACAGGGTAGATTACCAAGAGACCCAGTACTTC | CASSEGHRVDYQETQYF
NA | TRBJ2-7 | 13 | TRBD1 | TRBV28 | TGTGCCAGCAGTTACACAGGGGATATCGAGCAGTACTTC | CASSYTGDIEQYF
NA | TRBJ2-7 | 15 | NA | TRBV9 | TGTGCCAGCAGCGACACAGGGTTAAATTGGGGCGAGCAGTACTTC | CASSDTGLNWGEQYF
once | TRBJ2-7 | 16 | TRBD2 | TRBV5-1 | TGCGCCAGCAGCGGCGGAGGACTAGCAGAGGGATACGAGCAGTACTTC | CASSGGGLAEGYEQYF
NA | TRBJ1-5 | 13 | NA | TRBV28 | TGTGCCAGCAGTTTGGACACTAATCAGCCCCAGCATTTT | CASSLDTNQPQHF
once | TRBJ1-3 | 13 | NA | TRBV4-1 | TGCGCCAGCAGCCAAGAACGAGGAAACACCATATATTTT | CASSQERGNTIYF
NA | TRBJ2-3 | 16 | TRBD1 | TRBV5-6 | TGTGCCAGCAGCTTATGGACAGGGCCCCAGACAGATACGCAGTATTTT | CASSLWTGPQTDTQYF
NA | TRBJ2-7 | 17 | NA | TRBV13 | TGTGCCAGCACCACATCCCTCAAAAGGGGGGGCCGTTACGAGCAGTACTTC | CASTTSLKRGGRYEQYF
NA | TRBJ2-7 | 12 | NA | TRBV11-3 | TGTGCCAGCACCCCGCGGTCGGGAGAGCAGTACTTC | CASTPRSGEQYF
once | TRBJ2-3 | 16 | NA | TRBV5-1 | TGCGCCAGCAGCTTGGTTGTCTTGAGGGGCACAGATACGCAGTATTTT | CASSLVVLRGTDTQYF
few | TRBJ2-2 | 12 | NA | TRBV13 | TGTGCCAGCAGCTTAAACACCGGGGAGCTGTTTTTT | CASSLNTGELFF
once | TRBJ1-6 | 13 | NA | TRBV28 | TGTGCCAGCAGTTTAAGTGGGGGTTCACCCCTCCACTTT | CASSLSGGSPLHF
NA | TRBJ1-6 | 15 | NA | TRBV7-2 | TGTGCCAGCAGCTTAGGTATAGGGCTTAATTCACCCCTCCACTTT | CASSLGIGLNSPLHF